These T cell receptor beta chains were read from a single sample in a study of shared clonotypes between healthy human individuals. Clones were read by immunoSEQ multiplex PCR, and TCRdb kept only the in-frame ones, dropping some. The sample carries 2 million to 2.5 million clones, approximately 95% recorded once. The sequenced sample consisted of naive CD4+ T cells from PBMCs. These receptors all come from a man aged 18 to 29 in good health. Some clones in this sample may be carry-over from other donors' samples. The CDR3 runs from the conserved cysteine through the conserved F or W. D genes are given only for firm matches. Clone size is given for some rows only: seen once, a few or many times, or a class if the clone is expanded.

.	TRBV30	TRBJ2-3	.	TGTGCCTGGAGTGTACAGGAGCAGCAGTATTTT	CAWSVQEQQYF
.	TRBV28	TRBJ2-1	.	TGTGCCAGCAGTCCAGGGGACATACTCGGAGGCAATGAGCAGTTCTTC	CASSPGDILGGNEQFF
.	TRBV5-1	TRBJ2-5	.	TGCGCCAGCAGCTTGGCCATCACGGCGGACCCCCAAGAGACCCAGTACTTC	CASSLAITADPQETQYF
.	TRBV2	TRBJ2-1	.	TGTGCCAGCAGTGAGTCTATCTCGAGGTATGAGCAGTTCTTC	CASSESISRYEQFF
once	TRBV5-1	TRBJ2-1	.	TGCGCCAGCAGCCCCGTTGGAACAGACAATGAGCAGTTCTTC	CASSPVGTDNEQFF
.	TRBV28	TRBJ1-4	TRBD1	TGTGCCAGCAGTTCGAAACAGGGGGGCGATGAAAAACTGTTTTTT	CASSSKQGGDEKLFF
.	TRBV6-4	TRBJ2-3	TRBD2	TGTGCCAGCAGCCCCACTAGCGGACCATTAGCGCAGTATTTT	CASSPTSGPLAQYF
.	TRBV7-9	TRBJ1-3	.	TGTGCCAGCAGCTCCTCCTGGGATACCATATATTTT	CASSSSWDTIYF
.	TRBV5-1	TRBJ2-1	.	TGCGCCAGCAACTTGATGGGGGACCGCCCCTACAATGAGCAGTTCTTC	CASNLMGDRPYNEQFF
.	TRBV28	TRBJ1-3	.	TGTGCCAGCAGTTTACTCGGAGGGATGCCCTCTGGAAACACCATATATTTT	CASSLLGGMPSGNTIYF
.	TRBV5-8	TRBJ2-3	.	TGTGCCAGCAGCTTGCGAGGCGGTAGCACAGATACGCAGTATTTT	CASSLRGGSTDTQYF
.	TRBV2	TRBJ2-5	.	TGTGCCAGCAGTGGGTTTGAGACCCAGTACTTC	CASSGFETQYF
.	TRBV9	TRBJ2-2	.	TGTGCCAGCAGCGTTTCGAGGGAGACTGTGAACACCGGGGAGCTGTTTTTT	CASSVSRETVNTGELFF
once	TRBV6-1	TRBJ1-5	.	TGTGCCAGCAGTGAAGCTTCAGGTCAGCCCCAGCATTTT	CASSEASGQPQHF
.	TRBV6-1	TRBJ2-6	.	TGTGCCACCGTATTTGGGGCGCTTGGGGCCAACGTCCTGACTTTC	CATVFGALGANVLTF
.	TRBV11-2	TRBJ2-7	.	TGTGCCAGCAGCCAGGTTAGTGGTACCTACGAGCAGTACTTC	CASSQVSGTYEQYF
.	TRBV10-3	TRBJ2-1	TRBD2	TGTGCCATCAGTGGCGAACTAGCGGTATACAATGAGCAGTTCTTC	CAISGELAVYNEQFF
.	TRBV9	TRBJ2-7	.	TGTGCCAGCACCTCAACTGGAAGCTCCTACGAGCAGTACTTC	CASTSTGSSYEQYF
.	TRBV2	TRBJ2-5	.	TGTGCCAGCAGCAGGGGACGGGGAAGGGAGACCCAGTACTTC	CASSRGRGRETQYF
.	TRBV7-3	TRBJ2-5	TRBD2	TGTGCCAGCAGCTCCGGGACTAGCCCAGAGACCCAGTACTTC	CASSSGTSPETQYF
.	TRBV28	TRBJ1-6	.	TGTGCCAGCAGCCCTGGACAGCGGCATTCACCCCTCCACTTT	CASSPGQRHSPLHF
.	TRBV6-5	TRBJ2-1	.	TGTGCCAGCAGTTCCACACTGGACCATCCCTACAATGAGCAGTTCTTC	CASSSTLDHPYNEQFF
once	TRBV15	TRBJ2-7	TRBD1	TGTGCCACCAGCAGGGGACAGGTTAATTACGAGCAGTACTTC	CATSRGQVNYEQYF
.	TRBV18	TRBJ1-4	.	TGTGCCAGCTCACCAGGGAAGGATGAAAAACTGTTTTTT	CASSPGKDEKLFF
few	TRBV5-1	TRBJ2-5	.	TGCGCCAGCAGCTTTGGGGGAGAGACCCAGTACTTC	CASSFGGETQYF
.	TRBV9	TRBJ2-1	TRBD2	TGTGCCAGCAGCGTAGGCACTAGCGGGGGATACAATGAGCAGTTCTTC	CASSVGTSGGYNEQFF
.	TRBV4-2	TRBJ2-2	.	TGTGCCAGCAGCCAAGATTTCTTCAGGAACACCGGGGAGCTGTTTTTT	CASSQDFFRNTGELFF
.	TRBV11-1	TRBJ2-5	TRBD1	TGTGCCAGCAGCCCTCGCCTGGGACAGGGAACGGAGACCCAGTACTTC	CASSPRLGQGTETQYF
.	TRBV5-1	TRBJ1-5	.	TGCGCCAGCAGCTTGAATTCGGAGAGCAATCAGCCCCAGCATTTT	CASSLNSESNQPQHF
.	TRBV28	TRBJ2-3	.	TGTGCCACCATTAGGGGGGACACAGATACGCAGTATTTT	CATIRGDTDTQYF
.	TRBV5-1	TRBJ2-6	TRBD2	TGCGCCAGCAGCTTGTCTCTCGGTGCGGGAGCTGGGGCCAACGTCCTGACTTTC	CASSLSLGAGAGANVLTF
once	TRBV18	TRBJ2-7	.	TGTGCCAGCTCACCACAACAGTCCTACGAGCAGTACTTC	CASSPQQSYEQYF
.	TRBV5-5	TRBJ2-2	.	TGTGCCAGCAGCTTGGCCCCGGCCGCGAACACCGGGGAGCTGTTTTTT	CASSLAPAANTGELFF
.	TRBV7-8	TRBJ2-7	.	TGTGCCAGCAGACTCCGGGACCCCCCCGACGAGCAGTACTTC	CASRLRDPPDEQYF
.	TRBV23-1	TRBJ1-5	.	TGCGCCCAGATAAGTTGCAATCAGCCCCAGCATTTT	CAQISCNQPQHF
.	TRBV28	TRBJ2-2	TRBD1	TGTGCCAGCAGTTCTCCGGGACAGGGTAACACCGGGGAGCTGTTTTTT	CASSSPGQGNTGELFF
.	TRBV10-1	TRBJ1-3	TRBD1	TGCGCCAGCAGTGACCAGGGGGCTTCTGGAAACACCATATATTTT	CASSDQGASGNTIYF
.	TRBV28	TRBJ1-1	.	TGTGCCAGCAGTTTAAGACAGGTGAACACTGAAGCTTTCTTT	CASSLRQVNTEAFF
.	TRBV5-1	TRBJ2-5	.	TGCGCCAGCAGCACCCGGACTACCCAAGAGACCCAGTACTTC	CASSTRTTQETQYF
once	TRBV2	TRBJ1-2	TRBD1	TGTGCCACCCATCCGGACAGGGGCTATGGCTACACCTTC	CATHPDRGYGYTF
.	TRBV28	TRBJ2-7	TRBD2	TGTGCCAGCAGTTTATGGGCTAGCGGGAGGGTACCCGACGAGCAGTACTTC	CASSLWASGRVPDEQYF
.	TRBV10-3	TRBJ2-2	.	TGTGCCATCCAGAACTACCCGGATAACACCGGGGAGCTGTTTTTT	CAIQNYPDNTGELFF
.	TRBV14	TRBJ1-2	.	TGTGCCAGCAGCCTAATTGCTGGCGTTGTTAGCTATGGCTACACCTTC	CASSLIAGVVSYGYTF
.	TRBV23-1	TRBJ1-1	TRBD1	TGCGCCAGCAGCCGGGAGGGACAGCTAAACACTGAAGCTTTCTTT	CASSREGQLNTEAFF
.	TRBV14	TRBJ1-2	.	TGTGCCAGCAGCCAATTGTGGGGGGCTTATAACTATGGCTACACCTTC	CASSQLWGAYNYGYTF
.	TRBV11-2	TRBJ2-2	.	TGTGCCAGCAGCTTACTGGGTAGAGGGCCAGAGGCGAACACCGGGGAGCTGTTTTTT	CASSLLGRGPEANTGELFF
.	TRBV7-8	TRBJ2-6	TRBD1	TGTGCCAGCAGCTCCCCGGGACAGCGCTCTGGGGCCAACGTCCTGACTTTC	CASSSPGQRSGANVLTF
.	TRBV11-3	TRBJ1-1	.	TGTGCCAGCAGCTTAGAACAAGGGGCTGAAGCTTTCTTT	CASSLEQGAEAFF
.	TRBV6-1	TRBJ2-7	TRBD1	TGTGCCAGCAGAGCCTGGACAGGGGGCTCCTACGAGCAGTACTTC	CASRAWTGGSYEQYF
.	TRBV10-1	TRBJ2-5	.	TGCGCCAAAACGTGGGGGAGGACCGGGGAGACCCAGTACTTC	CAKTWGRTGETQYF
.	TRBV4-1	TRBJ2-1	.	TGCGCCAGCAGCCAGGACGGACGGCAACTTAACAATGAGCAGTTCTTC	CASSQDGRQLNNEQFF
.	TRBV18	TRBJ1-3	.	TGTGCCAGCTCACCCGGGGCGAGCTCTGGAAACACCATATATTTT	CASSPGASSGNTIYF
.	TRBV5-1	TRBJ2-7	.	TGCGCCAGCAGCTTGGATTTTCATACCTCGGGGCGGACCTACGAGCAGTACTTC	CASSLDFHTSGRTYEQYF
.	TRBV6-5	TRBJ2-5	.	TGTGCCAGCAGTTGGCTCCAAGAGACCCAGTACTTC	CASSWLQETQYF
.	TRBV19	TRBJ1-4	TRBD1	TGTGCCAGTAGTATAATACAGGGGTCGACTAATGAAAAACTGTTTTTT	CASSIIQGSTNEKLFF